This T cell receptor (beta chain) was profiled in a study of CD4 T cells in relation to SARS-CoV-2 and coronaviruses. The CDR3 extends over 12 amino acids. Germline CDR1 is SNHLY and CDR2 is FYNNEI. Trimming removed 2 bases from V and 3 bases from J, with 4 bases in between. Unexposed donor CD4+ T cells date from about 2011-2018, before the COVID-19 pandemic. Here immunoSEQ multiplex PCR was the method, and the copy in TCRdb shows in-frame clones only, minus some. The sample includes 50,000 to 70,000 clones, 75% to 90% of them seen just once. Source material: memory CD4+ T cells from PBMCs. This chain connects TRBV2 to TRBJ1-1; D not certain. The sequence was obtained from a human donor in good health. DNA of the CDR3: TGTGCCAGCAGTGAATTGGACACTGAAGCTTTCTTT. It yields the protein CASSELDTEAFF.